These 28 T cell receptor beta chains came from one sample sequenced in a study of cytomegalovirus exposure and HLA in healthy donors. Use of 60 Vbeta and 13 Jbeta primers characterized the PCR. The method was immunoSEQ multiplex PCR; TCRdb's version includes in-frame clones alone and lacks a portion of them. Of about 140,000 clones detected, more than 70% appear once; the ten largest clones hold 3% to 3.5%. The sequencing sample was made of PBMCs. These receptors were taken from a man aged 35-49 years in good health and CMV-seronegative.

DNA of the CDR3: TGTGCCAGCAGTGAAGACAGGGTCGAGCAGTACTTC. Protein product: CASSEDRVEQYF. This sequence joins TRBV6-1 and TRBJ2-7; possibly TRBD1 for D (6 bases). Germline CDR1 is MNHNS and CDR2 is SASEGT. The germline V and J ends were trimmed by 1 base and 6 bases, with 7 bases remaining between them. This CDR3 has 12 residues.

J is TRBJ1-6 and V is TRBV2, with 9 positions matching TRBD1. Looked up from germline, CDR1 is SNHLY and CDR2 is FYNNEI. J lost 8 bases, V lost 4 bases, and 6 bases had no gene match. The CDR3 consists of 15 residues. In DNA, the CDR3 is TGTGCCAGCAGTGGCCGGGACAGGGTTTATTCACCCCTCCACTTT. Translating it yields CASSGRDRVYSPLHF.

The rearrangement links TRBV7-9 to TRBJ1-1, with 7 nucleotides matching TRBD1. With 10 bases clipped from V and 0 bases from J, the junction kept 11 bases outside the gene matches. The CDR3 runs 15 residues. Germline loops: CDR1 SEHNR, CDR2 FQNEAQ (reference sequence). DNA for the CDR3: TGTGCCACTCAACTCGGGGACAGCTTGAACACTGAAGCTTTCTTT. Translation: CATQLGDSLNTEAFF.

V and J are TRBV7-2 and TRBJ1-5, with no clear D. The CDR3 is 16 residues long. V was clipped by 6 bases and J by 6 bases, with 21 bases between them. In germline, CDR1 is SGHTA, CDR2 FQGNSA. In DNA form, the CDR3 reads TGTGCCAGCAGTTTTCCTTCCAACGAGCTAGGTCAGCCCCAGCATTTT. Translation gives CASSFPSNELGQPQHF. Full variable domain (outside the CDR3, taken from reference TRBV7-2 and TRBJ1-5): GAGVSQSPSNKVTEKGKDVELRCDPISGHTALYWYRQSLGQGLEFLIYFQGNSAPDKSGLPSDRFSAERTGGSVSTLTIQRTQQEDSAVYLCASSFPSNELGQPQHFGDGTRLSIL.

CDR3 nucleotides: TGCGCCAGCAGCATGGACAGGGTTGCCTACGAGCAGTACTTC. This gives the protein CASSMDRVAYEQYF. This chain links TRBV5-1 with TRBJ2-7; TRBD1 matches at 8 bases. Germline V lookup: CDR1 SGHRS, CDR2 YFSETQ. The CDR3 has 14 amino acids. The ends lost 4 bases at V and 2 bases at J; junction bases unmatched: 5.

J is TRBJ2-1 and V is TRBV19; 10 bases fit TRBD2. This CDR3 contains 16 residues. Germline CDR1 LNHDA, CDR2 SQIVND (reference sequence). V was pared by 3 bases and J by 4 bases, with 6 bases of the junction left unmatched. CDR3 nucleotide sequence: TGTGCCAGTAGTATGTTAGGACTAGCGGAGTACAATGAGCAGTTCTTC. Translation: CASSMLGLAEYNEQFF.

V gene TRBV7-9 combines with J gene TRBJ2-3; D perhaps matches TRBD1 (6 bases). V was cut by 0 bases and J by 4 bases, with 11 bases left in between. CDR1 and CDR2 (germline): SEHNR, FQNEAQ (reference sequence). There are 15 residues in the CDR3. In DNA form, the CDR3 reads TGTGCCAGCAGCTTAGCCCCAGGGGACGCAGATACGCAGTATTTT. Protein: CASSLAPGDADTQYF. The full variable domain, in which reference TRBV7-9 and TRBJ2-3 provide the parts outside the CDR3, is DTGVSQNPRHKITKRGQNVTFRCDPISEHNRLYWYRQTLGQGPEFLTYFQNEAQLEKSRLLSDRFSAERPKGSFSTLEIQRTEQGDSAMYLCASSLAPGDADTQYFGPGTRLTVL.

This clone was recorded a few times. The V call is TRBV2, the J call TRBJ1-1, with no clear D. Between the trimmed V and J ends, which lost 0 bases and 7 bases, there was a span of 9 bases. Germline CDR1 and CDR2: SNHLY and FYNNEI. The CDR3 has 13 residues. CDR3 nucleotide sequence: TGTGCCAGCAGTGAAGCACAGATCGGTGAAGCTTTCTTT. Amino acids: CASSEAQIGEAFF.

The V and J genes are TRBV6-1 and TRBJ2-7; 9 bases match TRBD2. The CDR3 spans 15 residues. Germline assignment: CDR1 MNHNS and CDR2 SASEGT. V was pared by 2 bases and J by 3 bases, with 5 bases of the junction left unmatched. CDR3 in amino acids: CASSETAGGFYEQYF. The CDR3 coding sequence is TGTGCCAGCAGTGAAACAGCGGGGGGTTTCTACGAGCAGTACTTC.

The chain carries TRBV20-1 and TRBJ2-3, with D possibly being TRBD1 (5 bases). V shed 6 bases and J shed 4 bases, with 8 bases lying between them. The CDR3 loop spans 11 amino acids. Germline V gene lookup returns CDR1 DFQATT and CDR2 SNEGSKA (reference sequence). The CDR3 loop is CSASGPDTQYF. The CDR3 DNA reads as TGCAGTGCCTCAGGGCCAGATACGCAGTATTTT.

The CDR3 spells CASSSQGLAGDTQYF. CDR3 coding DNA: TGTGCCAGCAGCTCGCAAGGACTAGCGGGAGATACGCAGTATTTT. This chain uses TRBV5-4 with TRBJ2-3; 11 positions agree with TRBD2. Germline V lookup: CDR1 SGHNT, CDR2 YYREEE (reference sequence). CDR3 length: 15 amino acids. V gave up 3 bases and J gave up 5 bases; unmatched junction bases: 5.

This clone was seen a few times. The chain joins TRBV5-1 to TRBJ1-4; 9 bases are a match to TRBD1. V gave up 4 bases and J gave up 5 bases; unmatched junction bases: 21. The CDR3 runs to 20 residues. Germline values: CDR1 SGHRS, CDR2 YFSETQ. CDR3 sequence reads: CASSLVPTGTGYNQNEKLFF. For the CDR3, the DNA is TGCGCCAGCAGCCTTGTTCCTACCGGGACAGGGTATAACCAGAATGAAAAACTGTTTTTT.

V is TRBV7-2 and J is TRBJ2-2; 7 bases map to TRBD2. Germline V lookup: CDR1 SGHTA, CDR2 FQGNSA. Germline trimming cut 2 bases from V and 4 bases from J; bases unmatched to any gene: 4. CDR3 length equals 15 residues. Here the CDR3 reads CASSLSSGATGELFF. The CDR3 nucleotides read TGTGCCAGCAGCTTATCAAGCGGGGCCACCGGGGAGCTGTTTTTT.

The J gene is TRBJ2-5, the V gene TRBV5-1, with 7 nucleotides matching TRBD1. The V segment lost 4 bases and the J segment 5 bases; nucleotides outside the gene matches: 8. This CDR3 has 14 residues. Germline loops: CDR1 SGHRS, CDR2 YFSETQ. The CDR3 sequence is CASSSDRARETQYF. As DNA, the CDR3 is TGCGCCAGCAGCAGCGACAGGGCCCGGGAGACCCAGTACTTC.

This chain uses TRBV30 with TRBJ2-3, with 9 bases aligning to TRBD2. CDR3 length equals 14 residues. Germline assignment: CDR1 GTSNPN and CDR2 SVGIG (reference sequence). With V trimmed by 3 bases and J by 2 bases, 3 bases remained unmatched. CDR3 coding DNA: TGTGCCTGGAGATTAGCGGGGGACACAGATACGCAGTATTTT. Translating it yields CAWRLAGDTDTQYF.

V is TRBV7-3 and J is TRBJ2-1, with 10 bases fitting TRBD1. The germline V gene encodes CDR1 SGHTA and CDR2 FQGTGA. With 4 bases clipped from V and 4 bases from J, the junction kept 4 bases outside the gene matches. The CDR3 totals 15 residues. The chain's CDR3 is CASSSDRGPYNEQFF. Written as DNA, the CDR3 is TGTGCCAGCAGCTCTGACAGGGGGCCTTACAATGAGCAGTTCTTC.

The rearrangement links TRBV27 to TRBJ1-1; no clear D. V dropped 1 base and J dropped 5 bases, with 14 bases sitting between them. Germline CDR1 reads MNHEY; CDR2 reads SMNVEV (reference sequence). There are 15 residues in the CDR3. In DNA, the CDR3 is TGTGCCAGCAGTTTATTGTCCAGGCGGGAAACTGAAGCTTTCTTT. Residues: CASSLLSRRETEAFF.

The chain uses TRBV7-9 and TRBJ2-5, with TRBD2 identical over 8 bases. After removal of 3 bases from V and 2 bases from J, the junction contained 8 bases not matched to a gene. CDR1 is SEHNR, CDR2 FQNEAQ, per germline (reference sequence). The CDR3 extends over 16 amino acids. CDR3 protein: CASSFGGASGQETQYF. The CDR3 nucleotides are TGTGCCAGCAGCTTCGGCGGGGCTAGCGGGCAAGAGACCCAGTACTTC.

V usage is TRBV19 and J usage is TRBJ1-1, with unresolved D. V lost 9 bases and J lost 0, with 11 bases in between. Germline loops: CDR1 LNHDA, CDR2 SQIVND (reference sequence). CDR3 length: 13 residues. DNA for the CDR3: TGTGCCAGCAGGACTAGTATGAACACTGAAGCTTTCTTT. Residues: CASRTSMNTEAFF. The full variable domain, rest sourced from reference TRBV19 and TRBJ1-1, is DGGITQSPKYLFRKEGQNVTLSCEQNLNHDAMYWYRQDPGQGLRLIYYSQIVNDFQKGDIAEGYSVSREKKESFPLTVTSAQKNPTAFYLCASRTSMNTEAFFGQGTRLTVV.

A single count supports this clone. This sequence joins TRBV19 and TRBJ1-1; 9 bases map to TRBD1. The CDR3 is made up of 17 amino acids. Germline assignment: CDR1 LNHDA and CDR2 SQIVND (reference sequence). Unmatched junction bases numbered 14, after V lost 5 bases and J lost 4 bases. The CDR3 protein is CASSSGTGRSMFTEAFF. The CDR3 DNA sequence: TGTGCCAGTAGTTCTGGGACAGGGAGGTCGATGTTCACTGAAGCTTTCTTT.

The chain carries TRBV4-3 and TRBJ1-4, with D perhaps TRBD1 (6 bases). The V end lost 0 bases, the J end lost 11 bases, and 10 bases lay between the germline ends. Germline CDR1 and CDR2: LGHNA and YSLEER. This CDR3 comprises 13 residues. The CDR3 is CASSQDRGQKLFF. CDR3 DNA: TGCGCCAGCAGCCAAGATCGAGGACAGAAACTGTTTTTT.

The sample holds a few counts of this clone. The chain has TRBV2 and TRBJ2-7; 7 nucleotides line up with TRBD1. Trimming cost V 9 bases and J 2 bases; bases outside gene matches: 7. This CDR3 comprises 13 residues. Germline CDR1 is SNHLY and CDR2 is FYNNEI. In nucleotides, the CDR3 is TGTGCCAGTAACAGGGGCCCTCCCTACGAGCAGTACTTC. Residues: CASNRGPPYEQYF.

This clone has a single count. The rearrangement uses TRBV5-4 and TRBJ1-4; D perhaps matches TRBD1 (5 bases). Germline values: CDR1 SGHNT, CDR2 YYREEE (reference sequence). This CDR3 comprises 15 residues. V gave up 1 base and J gave up 7 bases, with 14 bases separating them. This CDR3 reads CASSLSGQGLEKLFF. Written as DNA, the CDR3 is TGTGCCAGCAGCTTGAGCGGGCAGGGTCTTGAAAAACTGTTTTTT. The full variable domain, rest sourced from reference TRBV5-4 and TRBJ1-4, is ETGVTQSPTHLIKTRGQQVTLRCSSQSGHNTVSWYQQALGQGPQFIFQYYREEENGRGNFPPRFSGLQFPNYSSELNVNALELDDSALYLCASSLSGQGLEKLFFGSGTQLSVL.

The genes are TRBV7-8 and TRBJ1-1; D is undetermined. The V end lost 5 bases, the J end lost 4 bases, and 5 bases lay between the germline ends. This CDR3 contains 11 residues. Germline V gives CDR1 SGHVS, CDR2 FQNEAQ. In nucleotides, the CDR3 is TGTGCCAGCAGCCTTTTCACTGAAGCTTTCTTT. It specifies CASSLFTEAFF.

The V call is TRBV18, the J call TRBJ1-6, with TRBD1 as a possible D gene (6 bases). Germline V lookup: CDR1 KGHSH, CDR2 LQKENI. The V gene lost 3 bases and the J gene lost 5 bases, with 14 bases spanning the gap. This CDR3 is built from 16 residues. The CDR3, as DNA: TGTGCCAGCTCACCGGATCGGACAGTCAATAATTCACCCCTCCACTTT. It translates to CASSPDRTVNNSPLHF.

The chain combines TRBV5-1 with TRBJ2-5; D is perhaps TRBD1 (6 bases). The CDR3 spans 14 residues. The germline gives CDR1 SGHRS, CDR2 YFSETQ. The V end lost 4 bases, the J end lost 4 bases, and 14 bases lay between the germline ends. The CDR3 DNA sequence: TGCGCCAGCAGCACTGGGACAACGGGAGAGACCCAGTACTTC. Amino acids: CASSTGTTGETQYF.

This clone has just a few counts. This sequence joins TRBV6-1 and TRBJ2-7, with D tentatively TRBD1 (6 bases). The CDR3 runs to 13 residues. V lost 3 bases and J lost 2, with 8 bases in between. From germline, CDR1 is MNHNS and CDR2 SASEGT. CDR3 region: CASSDRGTYEQYF. The CDR3 DNA reads as TGTGCCAGCAGTGATAGGGGGACCTACGAGCAGTACTTC.

V usage is TRBV6-6 and J usage is TRBJ2-3; 8 positions match TRBD1. This CDR3 has 13 residues. CDR1 is MNHNY, CDR2 SVGAGI, per germline (reference sequence). Trimming took 4 bases from V and 6 from J; bases not matched to a gene: 3. CDR3 in DNA: TGTGCCAGCAGTTCAGGGGGCGGCGATACGCAGTATTTT. This sequence encodes CASSSGGGDTQYF.